A selection of T cell receptor beta chains follows, all from one sample in a study of blood T cell repertoires in COVID-19. The data were produced by immunoSEQ multiplex PCR, yet TCRdb's version contains in-frame clones alone and is incomplete. Found here are about 140,000 clones, 88% of them singletons; the top ten hold 1.5%. Sequencing used peripheral blood. The origin of the receptors is a woman aged 55-69 years with acute or convalescent COVID-19. CDR3s include the opening cysteine and the closing phenylalanine or tryptophan. The order of the fields is V gene, J gene, clone size, D gene, CDR3 protein, CDR3 DNA. A D gene is named only where the DNA matches it firmly. Part of the rows lack a size; the others show once, few, many or a class for expanded clones.

TRBV5-1	TRBJ1-1	-	-	CASKQGYLPEAFF	TGCGCCAGCAAGCAGGGGTATTTGCCTGAAGCTTTCTTT
TRBV6-2/TRBV6-3	TRBJ1-6	-	-	CASSSIYNSPLHF	TGTGCCAGCAGTTCCATTTATAATTCACCCCTCCACTTT
TRBV19	TRBJ1-5	-	TRBD1	CASSFARTGRNQPQHF	TGTGCCAGTAGTTTCGCTCGGACAGGACGGAATCAGCCCCAGCATTTT
TRBV7-8	TRBJ1-5	-	-	CASSLVSGDNQPQHF	TGTGCCAGCAGCTTAGTGTCAGGCGACAATCAGCCCCAGCATTTT
TRBV6-1	TRBJ1-2	-	TRBD1	CASSERTGQGRYGYTF	TGTGCCAGCAGTGAAAGGACGGGACAGGGCCGCTATGGCTACACCTTC
TRBV4-1	TRBJ2-7	-	TRBD2	CASSPGGERGGSYEQYF	TGCGCCAGCAGCCCCGGCGGGGAGCGGGGGGGCTCCTACGAGCAGTACTTC
TRBV11-3	TRBJ2-1	-	-	CASSLDHGGEQFF	TGTGCCAGCAGCTTAGATCACGGCGGGGAGCAGTTCTTC
TRBV5-6	TRBJ1-4	-	-	CASSFHSVWEKLFF	TGTGCCAGCAGCTTTCATAGTGTGTGGGAAAAACTGTTTTTT
TRBV7-3	TRBJ1-1	-	TRBD1	CASSLTGGAGAFF	TGTGCCAGCAGCTTGACAGGGGGCGCCGGAGCTTTCTTT
TRBV28	TRBJ1-5	-	TRBD1	CASSLPTGGNQPQHF	TGTGCCAGCAGTTTACCGACAGGGGGCAATCAGCCCCAGCATTTT
TRBV7-8	TRBJ1-2	-	TRBD1	CASSGKGQTNYGYTF	TGTGCCAGCAGCGGAAAGGGACAGACTAACTATGGCTACACCTTC
TRBV19	TRBJ1-2	-	-	CASSTVSAGRDGYTF	TGTGCCAGTAGTACAGTCTCTGCAGGGAGGGATGGCTACACCTTC
TRBV6-5	TRBJ1-2	once	-	CASSYSLGRGGYGYTF	TGTGCCAGCAGTTACTCCCTCGGAAGGGGCGGCTATGGCTACACCTTC
TRBV6-2/TRBV6-3	TRBJ1-5	-	TRBD1	CASSGQRQGRNQPQHF	TGTGCCAGCAGCGGCCAAAGACAGGGGCGTAATCAGCCCCAGCATTTT
TRBV7-8	TRBJ2-2	-	TRBD1	CASSNRQGATGELFF	TGTGCCAGCAGCAACAGACAGGGGGCAACCGGGGAGCTGTTTTTT
TRBV7-3	TRBJ2-3	-	TRBD2	CASSIGTSGGAPDTQYF	TGTGCCAGCAGCATAGGGACTAGCGGGGGGGCCCCAGATACGCAGTATTTT
TRBV28	TRBJ1-1	-	-	CASRLQAPAEAFF	TGTGCCAGCAGGCTACAGGCGCCTGCTGAAGCTTTCTTT
TRBV7-9	TRBJ2-5	-	TRBD2	CASSPALADVETQYF	TGTGCCAGCAGCCCGGCACTAGCGGATGTAGAGACCCAGTACTTC
TRBV28	TRBJ2-7	-	TRBD1	CASSRQGPSTYEQYF	TGTGCCAGCAGTCGACAGGGCCCCTCTACCTACGAGCAGTACTTC
TRBV12-3/TRBV12-4	TRBJ1-1	-	-	CASSLLGGGEAFF	TGTGCCAGCAGCTTACTAGGTGGTGGTGAAGCTTTCTTT
TRBV29-1	TRBJ1-2	-	TRBD1	CSVRPYSGQGAMNYGYTF	TGCAGCGTTAGGCCCTACTCAGGACAGGGGGCGATGAACTATGGCTACACCTTC
TRBV2	TRBJ2-3	-	-	CASSEGRGRTDTQYF	TGTGCCAGCAGTGAAGGCCGCGGGCGCACAGATACGCAGTATTTT
TRBV30	TRBJ1-1	-	-	CAWNRGTDTEAFF	TGTGCCTGGAACCGGGGGACTGACACTGAAGCTTTCTTT
TRBV6-1	TRBJ1-4	-	TRBD1	CASSGVAGTGNEKLFF	TGTGCCAGCAGTGGTGTTGCCGGGACAGGGAATGAAAAACTGTTTTTT
TRBV7-2	TRBJ1-2	-	-	CASSLARTAVYGYTF	TGTGCCAGCAGCTTAGCGCGGACAGCTGTGTATGGCTACACCTTC
TRBV6-6	TRBJ1-2	-	TRBD1	CASSWDRGYGYTF	TGTGCCAGCAGTTGGGACAGGGGCTATGGCTACACCTTC
TRBV6-2/TRBV6-3	TRBJ1-3	-	-	CASSYSAGENGNTIYF	TGTGCCAGCAGTTACAGCGCAGGGGAGAACGGAAACACCATATATTTT
TRBV6-6	TRBJ2-5	-	TRBD1	CASSQGERETQYF	TGTGCCAGCAGTCAGGGGGAGAGAGAGACCCAGTACTTC
TRBV6-5	TRBJ1-1	once	-	CASKNSHGYTEAFF	TGTGCCAGCAAAAATAGTCACGGGTACACTGAAGCTTTCTTT
TRBV5-5	TRBJ2-3	-	-	CASSLGGGSTDTQYF	TGTGCCAGCAGCCTAGGGGGGGGCTCTACAGATACGCAGTATTTT
TRBV5-5	TRBJ1-2	-	TRBD1	CASMTGALQDYGYTF	TGTGCCAGCATGACAGGGGCGTTACAGGACTATGGCTACACCTTC
TRBV3-1/TRBV3-2	TRBJ1-2	few	-	CASKALSGYGYTF	TGTGCCAGCAAGGCCCTAAGCGGCTATGGCTACACCTTC
TRBV2	TRBJ2-1	-	TRBD2	CASSWSGGGTYNEQFF	TGTGCCAGCAGCTGGAGCGGGGGAGGGACCTACAATGAGCAGTTCTTC
TRBV30	TRBJ1-5	-	-	CAWSVSRVNQPQHF	TGTGCCTGGAGTGTAAGCCGGGTCAATCAGCCCCAGCATTTT
TRBV3-1/TRBV3-2	TRBJ1-2	few	-	CASSQEPDRTPYGYTF	TGTGCCAGCAGCCAAGAGCCGGACAGAACACCCTATGGCTACACCTTC
TRBV7-2	TRBJ1-2	-	-	CASSSISIPYGYTF	TGTGCCAGCAGCTCTATATCGATTCCCTATGGCTACACCTTC
TRBV5-6	TRBJ1-2	-	-	CASSSLGGGYTF	TGTGCCAGCAGCTCTCTGGGGGGTGGCTACACCTTC
TRBV27	TRBJ1-5	-	-	CASSSYRSNQPQHF	TGTGCCAGCAGTTCTTACAGAAGCAATCAGCCCCAGCATTTT
TRBV5-5	TRBJ2-7	few	TRBD1	CASSFLGTDYEQYF	TGTGCCAGCAGCTTCCTAGGGACAGACTACGAGCAGTACTTC
TRBV19	TRBJ2-1	-	TRBD2	CASSSGQAGDNEQFF	TGTGCCAGTAGTAGCGGGCAGGCGGGGGACAATGAGCAGTTCTTC
TRBV7-9	TRBJ2-1	-	TRBD2	CASSLTGGNEQFF	TGTGCCAGCAGCTTAACGGGGGGCAATGAGCAGTTCTTC
TRBV28	TRBJ1-1	-	-	CASQGFRKIKNTEAFF	TGTGCCAGCCAGGGGTTCAGAAAAATTAAAAACACTGAAGCTTTCTTT
TRBV5-6	TRBJ1-4	-	TRBD1	CASGRQGSTNEKLFF	TGTGCATCGGGAAGACAGGGGTCCACTAATGAAAAACTGTTTTTT
TRBV6-6	TRBJ1-2	-	TRBD1	CASSRSGDRGHGYTF	TGTGCCAGCAGTCGATCGGGGGACAGGGGTCATGGCTACACCTTC
TRBV5-6	TRBJ1-3	-	-	CASSPFFGNTIYF	TGTGCCAGCAGCCCTTTCTTTGGAAACACCATATATTTT
TRBV3-1/TRBV3-2	TRBJ2-2	-	TRBD1	CASKTGGDTGELFF	TGTGCCAGCAAGACAGGGGGTGACACCGGGGAGCTGTTTTTT
TRBV7-6	TRBJ2-1	-	TRBD2	CASSSGLAPSYNEQFF	TGTGCCAGCAGCTCGGGACTAGCCCCCTCCTACAATGAGCAGTTCTTC
TRBV29-1	TRBJ1-2	-	-	CSVVLQDYGYTF	TGCAGCGTTGTGTTACAGGACTATGGCTACACCTTC
TRBV2	TRBJ2-2	-	-	CASSDWTGSKLYTGELFF	TGTGCCAGCAGTGATTGGACGGGGTCTAAACTCTACACCGGGGAGCTGTTTTTT
TRBV18	TRBJ1-5	-	TRBD1	CASSRTGFQPQHF	TGTGCCAGCTCACGGACAGGGTTTCAGCCCCAGCATTTT
TRBV7-9	TRBJ1-2	-	-	CASSSTGSNYGYTF	TGTGCCAGCAGCTCTACAGGATCTAACTATGGCTACACCTTC
TRBV27	TRBJ1-1	once	-	CASSPWTGTEAFF	TGTGCCAGCAGTCCTTGGACTGGGACTGAAGCTTTCTTT
TRBV18	TRBJ2-6	-	-	CASSPYELGSGANVLTF	TGTGCCAGCTCACCATATGAACTCGGCTCTGGGGCCAACGTCCTGACTTTC
TRBV4-3	TRBJ1-6	-	TRBD1	CASSQAGGRNSPLHF	TGCGCCAGCAGCCAAGCAGGGGGCCGCAATTCACCCCTCCACTTT
TRBV10-3	TRBJ2-7	-	TRBD2	CASHTSGGTEQYF	TGTGCCAGCCATACTAGCGGGGGGACGGAGCAGTACTTC